This T cell receptor (beta chain) stems from a study of cytomegalovirus exposure and HLA in healthy donors. 13 Jbeta primers and 60 Vbeta primers were used for the PCR. Assay used: immunoSEQ multiplex PCR; TCRdb lists only in-frame clones, some missing. The table lists 150,000 or so clones, 60% to 75% of them singletons. The CDR3 is 15 amino acids. Per germline, CDR1 MNHEY and CDR2 SMNVEV (reference sequence). The V end lost 2 bases, the J end lost 2 bases, and 10 bases lay between the germline ends. Sequencing was performed on PBMCs. The V and J genes are TRBV27 and TRBJ1-3; perhaps TRBD1 as D (6 bases). The receptor was isolated from a young man in good health and CMV-seronegative. As DNA, the CDR3 is TGTGCCAGCAGTTTAAATTGGGGGCCTGGAAACACCATATATTTT. Protein sequence: CASSLNWGPGNTIYF.